Each of the 5 T cell receptor beta chains below was sequenced from the same sample in a study of identical twins. TCRdb ran MiXCR on the 5' RACE reads and lists one entry per CDR3 protein. The sample includes around 450,000 distinct CDR3 sequences, around 14% of them seen just once. This sample was also put to use in a study of yellow fever vaccine responses in identical twins.

The sample comprised CD4+ T cells sorted from blood. The receptors come from a young woman in good health.

V is TRBV18 and J is TRBJ1-2; 10 bases fit TRBD1. V shed 3 bases, J shed 4 bases, and the junction held 8 bases outside the gene matches. Per the germline V gene, CDR1 is KGHSH and CDR2 is LQKENI. The CDR3 consists of 16 residues. The CDR3 DNA reads as TGTGCCAGCTCACCGCCGGAGACAGGGGGCGTCTATGGCTACACCTTC. Translated: CASSPPETGGVYGYTF.

V usage is TRBV18 and J usage is TRBJ2-1, with D hard to call. The CDR3 has 12 amino acids. In germline, CDR1 is KGHSH, CDR2 LQKENI. V shed 3 bases and J shed 8 bases, with 8 bases lying between them. This CDR3 reads CASSPVSDEQFF. In DNA, the CDR3 is TGTGCCAGCTCACCGGTGTCGGATGAGCAGTTCTTC.

This sequence joins TRBV7-2 and TRBJ1-1, with D unresolved. Trimming took off 3 bases at V and 1 base at J, with 12 bases between the two ends. Per the germline V gene, CDR1 is SGHTA and CDR2 is FQGNSA. The CDR3 length is 15 residues. CDR3 region: CASSFSSRRNTEAFF. The CDR3 DNA reads as TGTGCCAGCAGCTTCTCTTCGCGGAGGAACACTGAAGCTTTCTTT.

This clonotype was found a few times. The rearrangement links TRBV5-5 to TRBJ1-5; D ambiguous. Trimming left V 0 bases short and J 3 bases short, with 10 bases between. The CDR3 covers 15 residues. The germline V gene encodes CDR1 SGHKS and CDR2 YYEKEE (reference sequence). This CDR3 is CASSLVGVDNQPQHF. The DNA for the CDR3 is TGTGCCAGCAGCTTGGTTGGAGTGGACAATCAGCCCCAGCATTTT.

The rearrangement links TRBV2 to TRBJ2-5; 11 nucleotides align to TRBD2. This CDR3 contains 13 residues. CDR1 and CDR2 from the germline V gene are SNHLY and FYNNEI. V lost 0 bases, J lost 14 bases, and 5 bases stayed unmatched. The CDR3 nucleotides are TGTGCCAGCAGTGAAGCGGAGGGGACTAGCGGTTACTTC. Its translation: CASSEAEGTSGYF.